Reported below is one T cell receptor (beta chain). These data are taken from a study of blood T cell repertoires in COVID-19. In the original workflow: Estimation of nucleated cell counts was performed using reference gene primer amplification. TCRdb keeps only in-frame clones here, not all; method: immunoSEQ multiplex PCR. D and trimming were read from the DNA, whereas the V and J calls and clone size are those reported in that table. The sample carries 65,000 to 80,000 clones, roughly 89% recorded once. Germline loops: CDR1 KGHSH, CDR2 LQKENI. The V and J ends lost 0 bases and 2 bases, in that order; junction bases with no gene match: 5. The CDR3 sequence is 16 residues long.

The V and J genes are TRBV18 and TRBJ2-3; 7 nucleotides match TRBD2. Sequencing was done on a sample of peripheral blood. This sequence was found in a man aged 30-40 years with acute or convalescent COVID-19. CDR3: CASSPPSSGITDTQYF. The CDR3 DNA sequence: TGTGCCAGCTCACCACCCTCTAGCGGAATCACAGATACGCAGTATTTT.